The T cell receptor (beta chain) described here comes from a study of metastatic and nonmetastatic thyroid tumors. Overall study context: Repertoires from blood and tumor or nodule tissue of malignant and benign thyroid patients were compared. Findings of the study overall: Significantly higher TCR beta diversity was reportedly seen in malignant thyroid tumors than benign nodules, in blood and tumor.

A remark on this clone: What it binds is unknown.

Original handling: To classify distant metastasis in papillary thyroid cancer, a model was built from CDR3 differences across clinicopathological groups. TCRdb re-clonotyped the PCR reads through MiXCR. The V and J calls were not made by the authors but by TCRdb's processing. The sample holds tens of thousands of clones; less than 25% are singletons and the top ten take 15% to 17%. CDR3 size: 16 residues. Trimming took 0 bases from V and 9 from J, leaving 18 bases between them. From germline, CDR1 is SGHAT and CDR2 FQNNGV. Patients underwent thyroid surgery, and none had received any treatment before it.

Material: blood. The receptor was derived from a female donor with papillary thyroid cancer or a benign thyroid nodule (not recorded which). Some clones in this sample may be carry-over from other donors' samples. The rearrangement uses TRBV11-2 and TRBJ2-1; possibly TRBD2 for D (6 bases). The DNA of the CDR3 is TGTGCCAGCAGCTTAGAGCTAGCCGGAGGGCGGAGTGAGCAGTTCTTC. Protein product: CASSLELAGGRSEQFF.